The present T cell receptor (beta chain) was sequenced within a study of shared clonotypes between healthy human individuals. Study-level findings and limits: Researchers found naive subsets generally carried larger estimated richness than memory subsets. Represented diversity (both genetic and exposure-history) was limited by the small number of donors.

Trimming pared 4 bases from V and 0 bases from J, leaving 18 bases between. CDR3 length equals 16 residues. Per germline, CDR1 SQVTM and CDR2 ANQGSEA. Concerning this clone itself: Its cognate antigen is unknown.

Splitting of each subset's genomic DNA was done evenly across several immunoSEQ plates. Generated by immunoSEQ multiplex PCR, the TCRdb table keeps only in-frame clones and is missing some. Of roughly 1,100,000 clones listed, roughly 80% are singletons. The source of this sequence is a man between 18 and 35 years old in good health. V and J are TRBV29-1 and TRBJ2-5; possible D gene TRBD2, 6 bases. The sequenced sample consisted of memory CD4+ T cells sorted from blood. Subset here: CD45RA-negative fraction. The CDR3 sequence: CSVAGQGGGYQETQYF. The DNA of the CDR3 is TGCAGCGTTGCGGGGCAGGGCGGAGGGTACCAAGAGACCCAGTACTTC.